Listed below are T cell receptor beta chains from one sample, sequenced in a study of T cell responses to AZD1222 COVID-19 vaccine. Sequenced by immunoSEQ multiplex PCR; TCRdb stores in-frame clones only, minus some. Here the sample spans over 100,000 clones, roughly nine tenths being singletons. The material sequenced was peripheral blood, taken on day 0 of AZD1222 vaccination. The receptor source for this set is an adult in good health. CDR3s include the opening cysteine and the closing phenylalanine or tryptophan. A D gene is named only where the DNA matches it firmly. Only some rows state a clone size, as once, few, many or a class for expanded clones.

d_call	j_call	v_call	clone_size	cdr3_nt	cdr3_aa
TRBD2	TRBJ2-3	TRBV30	few	TGTGCCTGGAGAACCGGGACTAGCGGGTATACGCAGTATTTT	CAWRTGTSGYTQYF
NA	TRBJ1-1	TRBV7-9	NA	TGTGCCAGCAGCCCGGAGGAGCCGTGGACTGAAGCTTTCTTT	CASSPEEPWTEAFF
TRBD1	TRBJ1-6	TRBV5-1	NA	TGCGCCAGCAGCTTGGGACAGGGGGAAGATTCACCCCTCCACTTT	CASSLGQGEDSPLHF
TRBD1	TRBJ2-7	TRBV9	NA	TGTGCCAGCAGCCCTCGACAGGGTGAGAACGAGCAGTACTTC	CASSPRQGENEQYF
NA	TRBJ1-1	TRBV18	NA	TGTGCCAGCTCACCACGCGGGGTTAACACTGAAGCTTTCTTT	CASSPRGVNTEAFF
NA	TRBJ2-4	TRBV7-9	NA	TGTGCCAGCAGCCCCCACGGGGACATTCAGTACTTC	CASSPHGDIQYF
NA	TRBJ1-3	TRBV6-6	NA	TGTGCCAGCGGGGAATGGACAGTCACTGGAAACACCATATATTTT	CASGEWTVTGNTIYF
NA	TRBJ2-1	TRBV3-1/TRBV3-2	NA	TGTGCCAGCAGCCAGCAGGGGGGGCAGTTCTTC	CASSQQGGQFF
TRBD1	TRBJ2-5	TRBV24-1	NA	TGTGCCACCAAGACAGGGGTAGAGACCCAGTACTTC	CATKTGVETQYF
NA	TRBJ1-1	TRBV6-5	NA	TGTGCCTCCCTTGAGACACTATCTAACACTGAAGCTTTCTTT	CASLETLSNTEAFF
NA	TRBJ1-2	TRBV6-4	NA	TGTGCCAGCAGTTGGGGCCCCGGGGGAGAATATGGCTACACCTTC	CASSWGPGGEYGYTF
NA	TRBJ1-2	TRBV6-5	NA	TGTGCCAGCAGTTACTCGTACGGGGACCCTAACTATGGCTACACCTTC	CASSYSYGDPNYGYTF
NA	TRBJ1-2	TRBV7-9	NA	TGTGCCAGCACTGCTAACTATGGCTACACCTTC	CASTANYGYTF
NA	TRBJ1-2	TRBV6-5	NA	TGTGCCAGCAGTTTGGAGAAGACAGCTAACTATGGCTACACCTTC	CASSLEKTANYGYTF
TRBD2	TRBJ2-1	TRBV3-1/TRBV3-2	NA	TGTGCCAGCAGCCCCCGCAGCGGGGGGCAGGATGAGCAGTTCTTC	CASSPRSGGQDEQFF
NA	TRBJ2-1	TRBV11-2	NA	TGTGCCAGCAGCTTAGGGACGCTATACAATGAGCAGTTCTTC	CASSLGTLYNEQFF
NA	TRBJ1-2	TRBV25-1	NA	TGTGCCAGCAGTGACTCAGGGTATGGCTACACCTTC	CASSDSGYGYTF
NA	TRBJ2-5	TRBV3-1/TRBV3-2	NA	TGTGCCAGCAGTCCTGGGCCTGGGTTTGAGACCCAGTACTTC	CASSPGPGFETQYF
TRBD1	TRBJ2-5	TRBV19	NA	TGTGCCAGTAGTCCAGGACAGGGGCGTGAAGAGACCCAGTACTTC	CASSPGQGREETQYF
NA	TRBJ1-4	TRBV6-5	NA	TGTGCCAGCAGGGGGAATGAAAAACTGTTTTTT	CASRGNEKLFF
TRBD1	TRBJ2-7	TRBV5-6	NA	TGTGCCAGCAGCCGACAGGGGGCAACCGAGCAGTACTTC	CASSRQGATEQYF
NA	TRBJ1-1	TRBV7-9	once	TGTGCCAGCAGCCTGGACCGGGACACTGAAGCTTTCTTT	CASSLDRDTEAFF
NA	TRBJ2-4	TRBV5-1	NA	TGCGCCAGCAGCCAAGAGTGGGGGATAAACATTCAGTACTTC	CASSQEWGINIQYF
TRBD1	TRBJ1-2	TRBV19	NA	TGTGCCAGTAGTATTGGGACAGTAGCTAACTATGGCTACACCTTC	CASSIGTVANYGYTF
NA	TRBJ2-3	TRBV7-3	few	TGTGCCAGCAGCTTAGATGGGGGTAGCACAGATACGCAGTATTTT	CASSLDGGSTDTQYF
NA	TRBJ1-5	TRBV21-1	NA	TGTGCCAGCACGGGGGACGATCAGCCCCAGCATTTT	CASTGDDQPQHF
TRBD1	TRBJ1-1	TRBV7-9	once	TGTGCCAGCAGCTTAGGACAGGGTACTGAAGCTTTCTTT	CASSLGQGTEAFF
NA	TRBJ1-1	TRBV11-2	NA	TGTGCCAGCAGCTTGTCGGGGCCCACTGAAGCTTTCTTT	CASSLSGPTEAFF
TRBD1	TRBJ1-2	TRBV19	NA	TGTGCCAGTACCGAACCGGGACAGGGGGCCCTCCCCCTCTATGGCTACACCTTC	CASTEPGQGALPLYGYTF
NA	TRBJ2-2	TRBV19	once	TGTGCCAGTAGTTCAGTACCACGGACCGGGGAGCTGTTTTTT	CASSSVPRTGELFF
NA	TRBJ2-1	TRBV27	NA	TGTGCCAGCAGTTGGAGGGGCCACAATGAGCAGTTCTTC	CASSWRGHNEQFF
NA	TRBJ1-6	TRBV4-1	NA	TGCGCCAGCAGCCAAGGGGGGACCCTCCACTTT	CASSQGGTLHF
TRBD2	TRBJ2-2	TRBV5-1	NA	TGCGCCAGCAGCTTGGGCGGGAGCGCGAACACCGGGGAGCTGTTTTTT	CASSLGGSANTGELFF
NA	TRBJ1-2	TRBV25-1	NA	TGTGCCAGCAGTGAATCAAGGGTGGGGGGCTACACCTTC	CASSESRVGGYTF
TRBD2	TRBJ2-1	TRBV5-1	NA	TGCGCCAGCAGCCCCGGGACTAGCGGCTACAATGAGCAGTTCTTC	CASSPGTSGYNEQFF
NA	TRBJ1-2	TRBV2	NA	TGTGCCAGCAGTTCCAACAGGGACGCTGGCTACACCTTC	CASSSNRDAGYTF
NA	TRBJ2-1	TRBV15	NA	TGTGCCACCAGCAGAGCAGGGCTGGGTGAGCAGTTCTTC	CATSRAGLGEQFF
NA	TRBJ2-1	TRBV24-1	NA	TGTGCCACCGGCCGGGGGCCGGGGAATGAGCAGTTCTTC	CATGRGPGNEQFF
NA	TRBJ1-1	TRBV19	NA	TGTGCCAGTAGTCCCAGAGGGACTGGATCGAACACTGAAGCTTTCTTT	CASSPRGTGSNTEAFF
NA	TRBJ1-3	TRBV4-1	few	TGCGCCAGCAGCCCGGTCTTCGTTGGAAACACCATATATTTT	CASSPVFVGNTIYF
NA	TRBJ2-5	TRBV2	NA	TGTGCCAGCACCAAAAACAGGGTTGGTGAGACCCAGTACTTC	CASTKNRVGETQYF
NA	TRBJ1-2	TRBV4-3	NA	TGCGCCAGCAGCCAAGGGGCCCTAAGTGGGCCCTATGGCTACACCTTC	CASSQGALSGPYGYTF
TRBD1	TRBJ2-5	TRBV29-1	NA	TGCAGCACCTGGTGGACAGGGGAAGAGACCCAGTACTTC	CSTWWTGEETQYF